The next 17 T cell receptor beta chains were all read from a single sample in a study of control samples from healthy donors and cancer patients. Generated by immunoSEQ multiplex PCR, the TCRdb table keeps only in-frame clones and is missing some. The sample shows about 6,700 clones, roughly 70% of them seen only once. The sample consisted of formalin-fixed, paraffin-embedded tissue. These receptors came from a male donor with melanoma.

This chain joins TRBV29-1 and TRBJ2-2; 9 nucleotides line up with TRBD1. The J segment lost 6 bases and the V segment lost 6 bases, leaving 2 bases of the junction unmatched. CDR1 is SQVTM, CDR2 ANQGSEA, per germline. This CDR3 contains 12 residues. The CDR3 DNA reads as TGCAGCGTCCGGACAGGGGCCGGGGAGCTGTTTTTT. Translating gives CSVRTGAGELFF.

This chain uses TRBV28 with TRBJ1-5; no reliable D call. V was pared by 3 bases and J by 3 bases, with 12 bases between. CDR3 length equals 15 residues. CDR1 MDHEN and CDR2 SYDVKM come from the germline V gene. The CDR3 region is CASSLPAEFNQPQHF. CDR3 nucleotides: TGTGCCAGCAGTTTGCCTGCTGAGTTCAATCAGCCCCAGCATTTT.

The V call is TRBV6-5, the J call TRBJ1-4, with D tentatively TRBD1 (6 bases). Between the trimmed V and J ends, which lost 6 bases and 2 bases, there was a span of 10 bases. The germline V gene encodes CDR1 MNHEY and CDR2 SVGAGI. The CDR3 has 14 amino acids. CDR3 protein: CASRPDRTNEKLFF. Written as DNA, the CDR3 is TGTGCCAGCAGGCCTGACAGGACTAATGAAAAACTGTTTTTT.

Regarding this clone: This CDR3 fails to terminate in the conserved phenylalanine or tryptophan, so it likely reflects a read error. It is unclear where the CDR3 begins or ends on the DNA, so no DNA is shown, and the CDR3 is as TCRdb lists it. The chain uses TRBV5-4 and TRBJ2-7; the table names TRBD2, a call not compared with the DNA. From its first to its last residue, the CDR3 has 14 amino acids. Germline V lookup: CDR1 SGHNT, CDR2 YYREEE (reference sequence). The CDR3: CASSLAGRGNYEQY.

Remarks on this clone: One end of the junction varies from germline; a read error may be responsible. The rearrangement joins TRBV9 to TRBJ2-1; perhaps TRBD2 as D (6 bases). Germline values: CDR1 SGDLS, CDR2 YYNGEE. This CDR3 spans 15 amino acids. The CDR3 DNA reads TGTGCCAGCAGCGTAGGCGGGGTAAACTACAATAAGCAGTTCTTC. Amino acids: CASSVGGVNYNKQFF.

This rearrangement joins TRBV19 to TRBJ1-2; maybe TRBD1 (6 bases). Germline CDR1 LNHDA, CDR2 SQIVND (reference sequence). Trimming pared 7 bases from V and 6 bases from J, leaving 15 bases between. The CDR3 totals 13 residues. The CDR3 DNA sequence: TGTGCCAGTACCCTCGGGGGGCGAAATGGCTACACCTTC. It yields the protein CASTLGGRNGYTF.

This clone was recorded once. The rearrangement joins TRBV5-6 to TRBJ1-5; D unresolved. The CDR3 has 13 residues. Germline lookup yields CDR1 SGHDT and CDR2 YYEEEE. The V and J ends lost 4 bases and 3 bases respectively, with 8 bases between them. The CDR3 DNA reads TGTGCCAGCAGCAAAGAGGACAATCAGCCCCAGCATTTT. It is translated as CASSKEDNQPQHF.

The rearrangement links TRBV14 to TRBJ2-7; TRBD1 is a possible D gene (5 bases). The CDR3 covers 13 residues. Looked up from germline, CDR1 is SGHDN and CDR2 is FVKESK. V was trimmed by 4 bases and J by 3 bases, leaving 10 bases between them. The CDR3 DNA reads as TGTGCCAGCAGCCCGACAGTTTACTACGAGCAGTACTTC. It codes for CASSPTVYYEQYF.

This sequence joins TRBV7-8 and TRBJ1-1, with D perhaps matching TRBD1 (6 bases). Germline assignment: CDR1 SGHVS and CDR2 FQNEAQ. The CDR3 totals 15 residues. Trimming stripped 0 bases from V and 2 bases from J, with 10 bases between. CDR3 region: CASSLADSYNTEAFF. The CDR3 DNA is TGTGCCAGCAGCTTAGCGGACAGCTATAACACTGAAGCTTTCTTT.

V gene TRBV27 combines with J gene TRBJ1-4; possible D gene TRBD1, 5 bases. Germline CDR1 is MNHEY and CDR2 is SMNVEV (reference sequence). Trimming pared 3 bases from V and 8 bases from J, leaving 10 bases between. The CDR3 loop spans 13 amino acids. The CDR3 protein is CASSLQGLEKLFF. CDR3 nucleotide sequence: TGTGCCAGCAGTTTGCAGGGTCTGGAAAAACTGTTTTTT.

V gene TRBV6-5 combines with J gene TRBJ1-1; TRBD1 matches 10 bases. In germline, CDR1 is MNHEY, CDR2 SVGAGI. The CDR3 has 14 amino acids. Germline trimming cut 6 bases from V and 6 bases from J; bases unmatched to any gene: 7. The DNA for the CDR3 is TGTGCCAGCAGCCGACAGGGGGCGGACGCTGAAGCTTTCTTT. Translation: CASSRQGADAEAFF.

The chain carries TRBV11-2 and TRBJ2-3; 11 bases are shared with TRBD1. The CDR3 length is 16 residues. J lost 6 bases, V lost 4 bases, and 9 bases had no gene match. Germline CDR1 is SGHAT and CDR2 is FQNNGV. The CDR3, as DNA: TGTGCCAGCAGCTCCTGGGACAGGGGGTCGCGGGATACGCAGTATTTT. Translating it yields CASSSWDRGSRDTQYF.

The V call is TRBV7-6, the J call TRBJ1-1, with TRBD1 matching over 9 bases. Germline assignment: CDR1 SGHVS and CDR2 FNYEAQ. This CDR3 has 15 residues. The J segment lost 4 bases and the V segment lost 1 base, leaving 4 bases of the junction unmatched. CDR3 sequence (DNA): TGTGCCAGCAGCTTAGGACTGACAGGGGGCACTGAAGCTTTCTTT. It codes for CASSLGLTGGTEAFF. Full variable domain (remainder filled in from reference TRBV7-6 and TRBJ1-1): GAGVSQSPRYKVTKRGQDVALRCDPISGHVSLYWYRQALGQGPEFLTYFNYEAQQDKSGLPNDRFSAERPEGSISTLTIQRTEQRDSAMYRCASSLGLTGGTEAFFGQGTRLTVV.

The chain uses TRBV27 and TRBJ2-1; possibly TRBD2 for D (5 bases). CDR1 is MNHEY, CDR2 SMNVEV, per germline (reference sequence). Trimming cost V 3 bases and J 4 bases, with 7 bases left between them. CDR3 length equals 13 residues. CDR3 nucleotide sequence: TGTGCCAGCAGTTTGGAGGCGTACAATGAGCAGTTCTTC. Translation: CASSLEAYNEQFF.

This clone appeared a few times. The V and J genes are TRBV2 and TRBJ1-2, with 7 bases matching TRBD1. Germline V gene data show CDR1 as SNHLY and CDR2 as FYNNEI. V dropped 7 bases and J dropped 7; count of bases not matched to a gene: 9. CDR3 size: 13 residues. The CDR3 reads CASMNDRAGGYTF. CDR3 coding DNA: TGTGCCAGCATGAACGACAGGGCGGGTGGCTACACCTTC.

The chain joins TRBV7-7 to TRBJ2-5; tentatively, D is TRBD2 (5 bases). Germline CDR1 SSHAT, CDR2 FNYEAQ (reference sequence). The CDR3 loop spans 14 amino acids. V dropped 2 bases and J dropped 7 bases, with 14 bases sitting between them. This chain's CDR3 is CASSLLGNRGTQYF. In DNA, the CDR3 is TGTGCCAGCAGCTTACTGGGGAACCGGGGGACCCAGTACTTC. The full variable domain, rest sourced from reference TRBV7-7 and TRBJ2-5, is GAGVSQSPRYKVTKRGQDVTLRCDPISSHATLYWYQQALGQGPEFLTYFNYEAQPDKSGLPSDRFSAERPEGSISTLTIQRTEQRDSAMYRCASSLLGNRGTQYFGPGTRLLVL.

The gene calls are TRBV5-1 and TRBJ1-1; D gene ambiguous. V was trimmed by 4 bases and J by 4 bases, leaving 11 bases between them. The CDR3 is 13 amino acids. Germline-derived CDR1 and CDR2 are SGHRS and YFSETQ. CDR3 sequence reads: CASSPAGSTEAFF. In DNA, the CDR3 is TGCGCCAGCAGCCCGGCAGGATCCACTGAAGCTTTCTTT.